What follows are 21 T cell receptor beta chains derived from one specimen sequenced in a study of blood T cell repertoires in COVID-19. Libraries were prepared by immunoSEQ multiplex PCR; TCRdb keeps only in-frame clonotypes and omits some of them. The sample includes roughly 200,000 clones, around 85% of them seen just once. Sequenced material: peripheral blood. These receptors were taken from a woman aged 80 or over with acute or convalescent COVID-19.

The chain recombines TRBV30 with TRBJ2-1, with 10 positions matching TRBD2. V was clipped by 0 bases and J by 6 bases; unmatched bases: 5. This CDR3 comprises 15 residues. The germline gives CDR1 GTSNPN, CDR2 SVGIG (reference sequence). CDR3 region: CAWSVSGRARNEQFF. The CDR3 bases are TGTGCCTGGAGTGTAAGCGGGAGGGCCCGCAATGAGCAGTTCTTC.

V usage is TRBV2 and J usage is TRBJ1-4, with TRBD1 matching over 7 bases. The germline V gene has CDR1 SNHLY and CDR2 FYNNEI. The CDR3 has 16 residues. V gave up 4 bases and J gave up 8 bases; unmatched junction bases: 13. This chain's CDR3 is CASSGVIGGMVEKLFF. Here the CDR3 DNA reads TGTGCCAGCAGTGGCGTGATAGGGGGCATGGTAGAAAAACTGTTTTTT. Combining the CDR3 with reference TRBV2 and TRBJ1-4 gives the whole variable domain EPEVTQTPSHQVTQMGQEVILRCVPISNHLYFYWYRQILGQKVEFLVSFYNNEISEKSEIFDDQFSVERPDGSNFTLKIRSTKLEDSAMYFCASSGVIGGMVEKLFFGSGTQLSVL.

V gene TRBV5-1 combines with J gene TRBJ1-4; no clear D gene. The CDR3 has 16 residues. From germline, CDR1 is SGHRS and CDR2 YFSETQ. Trimming pared 4 bases from V and 7 bases from J, leaving 20 bases between. For the CDR3, the DNA is TGCGCCAGCAGCCGGTCGGGTGCTCGGGAGATTGAAAAACTGTTTTTT. This translates into CASSRSGAREIEKLFF.

The chain joins TRBV18 to TRBJ1-6; D may be TRBD1 (6 bases). Per the germline V gene, CDR1 is KGHSH and CDR2 is LQKENI. The CDR3 runs to 15 residues. The ends were cut back, 3 bases at V and 5 bases at J, with 11 bases in the middle. CDR3 region: CASSPAGVDNSPLHF. The CDR3 bases are TGTGCCAGCTCACCCGCAGGGGTCGATAATTCACCCCTCCACTTT.

This CDR3 is CATSRDPLRLAGVWTQYF. CDR3 coding DNA: TGTGCCACCAGCAGAGATCCCCTCAGACTAGCGGGAGTTTGGACCCAGTACTTC. The chain combines TRBV15 with TRBJ2-5; 12 bases are a match to TRBD2. Per germline, CDR1 LNHNV and CDR2 YYDKDF (reference sequence). Trimming cost V 0 bases and J 7 bases; bases outside gene matches: 12. CDR3 length: 18 residues.

The chain combines TRBV30 with TRBJ1-5; D not certain. Germline assignment: CDR1 GTSNPN and CDR2 SVGIG (reference sequence). The CDR3 runs 13 residues. V lost 7 bases and J lost 6, with 16 bases in between. The CDR3 reads CAYTDRGGQPQHF. The DNA of the CDR3 is TGTGCCTATACGGATCGGGGTGGTCAGCCCCAGCATTTT. Based on the CDR3 plus reference TRBV30 and TRBJ1-5, the full variable domain is SQTIHQWPATLVQPVGSPLSLECTVEGTSNPNLYWYRQAAGRGLQLLFYSVGIGQISSEVPQNLSASRPQDRQFILSSKKLLLSDSGFYLCAYTDRGGQPQHFGDGTRLSIL.

The V call is TRBV29-1, the J call TRBJ1-2; no reliable D call. Per the germline V gene, CDR1 is SQVTM and CDR2 is ANQGSEA. This CDR3 is built from 15 residues. Deletions cut 4 bases from V and 0 bases from J, with 15 bases between. This chain's CDR3 is CSVVVSEKANYGYTF. CDR3 nucleotides: TGCAGCGTTGTGGTCAGCGAGAAAGCTAACTATGGCTACACCTTC. Using reference TRBV29-1 and TRBJ1-2 for the parts outside the CDR3, the full variable domain is SAVISQKPSRDICQRGTSLTIQCQVDSQVTMMFWYRQQPGQSLTLIATANQGSEATYESGFVIDKFPISRPNLTFSTLTVSNMSPEDSSIYLCSVVVSEKANYGYTFGSGTRLTVV.

The CDR3 nucleotides read TGCGCCAGCAGCTTGTCGACAGGGGAGGCTCGCGAGCAGTACTTC. It is translated as CASSLSTGEAREQYF. The chain combines TRBV5-1 with TRBJ2-7, with 8 bases fitting TRBD1. The CDR3 totals 15 residues. CDR1 and CDR2 (germline): SGHRS, YFSETQ. Trimming at V came to 1 base and at J to 6 bases, leaving 9 bases not matched to a gene.

This clone came up a few times. The rearrangement uses TRBV5-6 and TRBJ1-1, with TRBD1 matching over 7 bases. The CDR3 loop spans 14 amino acids. With V trimmed by 4 bases and J by 2 bases, 5 bases remained unmatched. CDR1 SGHDT and CDR2 YYEEEE come from the germline V gene. This CDR3 is CASSVGTANTEAFF. The DNA for the CDR3 is TGTGCCAGCAGCGTCGGGACAGCCAACACTGAAGCTTTCTTT.

The gene calls are TRBV7-2 and TRBJ1-5; the match to TRBD1 covers 7 bases. This CDR3 is built from 15 residues. V gave up 2 bases and J gave up 3 bases; unmatched junction bases: 4. The germline gives CDR1 SGHTA, CDR2 FQGNSA. CDR3 region: CASSLKGGDNQPQHF. The CDR3 DNA follows: TGTGCCAGCAGCTTAAAAGGGGGCGACAATCAGCCCCAGCATTTT.

The J gene is TRBJ1-2, the V gene TRBV3-1 (or the pseudogene TRBV3-2); D might be TRBD1 (6 bases). This CDR3 region has 15 residues. Germline CDR1 is LGHDT and CDR2 is YNNKEL (reference sequence). Trimming removed 0 bases from V and 4 bases from J, with 12 bases in between. DNA for the CDR3: TGTGCCAGCAGCCAAGATTGGCCAGGGGCCTATGGCTACACCTTC. Amino acid sequence: CASSQDWPGAYGYTF.

The chain recombines TRBV4-2 with TRBJ2-7; TRBD1 matches 10 bases. V lost 4 bases and J lost 2; bases outside the gene matches: 23. The CDR3 runs 21 residues. CDR1 and CDR2 (germline): LGHNA, YNFKEQ. The CDR3 nucleotides are TGTGCCAGCAGCCCGCCGCCGGGACAGGGGAAGGGGCTCGCTCCCGCCTACGAGCAGTACTTC. The encoded protein is CASSPPPGQGKGLAPAYEQYF.

The chain is built from TRBV28 and TRBJ1-2, with 7 nucleotides matching TRBD1. V was clipped by 3 bases and J by 8 bases; unmatched bases: 6. Germline V gene data show CDR1 as MDHEN and CDR2 as SYDVKM. The CDR3 loop spans 13 amino acids. CDR3 nucleotide sequence: TGTGCCAGCAGTTTTTCCACAGGGGAAGGCTACACCTTC. Translation gives CASSFSTGEGYTF.

The genes are TRBV6-5 and TRBJ1-5, with a weak D call TRBD1 (5 bases). This CDR3 is 15 amino acids long. The germline V gene has CDR1 MNHEY and CDR2 SVGAGI. Trimming cost V 6 bases and J 4 bases, with 16 bases left between them. The CDR3 sequence: CASRVEGHRNQPQHF. DNA of the CDR3: TGTGCCAGCAGGGTGGAGGGGCACAGAAATCAGCCCCAGCATTTT.

This clone has just one count. The V call is TRBV7-2, the J call TRBJ2-3; 8 bases are a match to TRBD2. The trim removed 2 bases at V and 5 bases at J, leaving 6 bases unmatched. Germline CDR1 and CDR2: SGHTA and FQGNSA. The CDR3 totals 15 residues. The CDR3 spells CASSLYSGSGDTQYF. In nucleotides, the CDR3 is TGTGCCAGCAGCTTATACAGCGGGAGTGGAGATACGCAGTATTTT.

This chain uses TRBV5-1 with TRBJ2-1; 10 nucleotides agree with TRBD2. Looked up from germline, CDR1 is SGHRS and CDR2 is YFSETQ. The CDR3 loop spans 16 amino acids. V dropped 0 bases and J dropped 5; count of bases not matched to a gene: 5. For the CDR3, the DNA is TGCGCCAGCAGCTTGGCTAGCGGGAGTCATGACAATGAGCAGTTCTTC. It encodes CASSLASGSHDNEQFF.

This clone has a single count. For the CDR3, the DNA is TGTGCCAGCAGAAGGGAGACAGGGGGCACTGAAGCTTTCTTT. As protein: CASRRETGGTEAFF. The rearrangement uses TRBV6-5 and TRBJ1-1; 9 positions agree with TRBD1. J was trimmed by 4 bases and V by 6 bases; bases with no gene match: 6. Germline V gene data show CDR1 as MNHEY and CDR2 as SVGAGI. The CDR3 is 14 residues long.

In its sample, this clone was seen once. This chain connects TRBV27 to TRBJ2-1, with TRBD2 identical over 10 bases. The CDR3 contains 15 residues. The junction had 7 bases not matched to a gene; V was cut back by 5 bases and J by 6 bases. CDR1 and CDR2 (germline): MNHEY, SMNVEV (reference sequence). This chain's CDR3 is CASSTLAGVANEQFF. CDR3 coding DNA: TGTGCCAGCAGTACCCTAGCGGGAGTTGCCAATGAGCAGTTCTTC.

CDR3 loop: CASSTPGATNEKLFF. CDR3 bases: TGTGCCAGCAGTACGCCAGGGGCAACTAATGAAAAACTGTTTTTT. The chain recombines TRBV6-5 with TRBJ1-4, with D possibly TRBD1 on 6 matching bases. V gave up 5 bases and J gave up 0 bases, with 10 bases separating them. CDR3 length: 15 amino acids. CDR1 and CDR2 from the germline V gene are MNHEY and SVGAGI.

This chain uses TRBV13 with TRBJ2-1; 15 bases map to TRBD2. Trimming cost V 5 bases and J 9 bases; bases outside gene matches: 8. Germline V gene lookup returns CDR1 PRHDT and CDR2 FYEKMQ (reference sequence). CDR3 length: 16 amino acids. The CDR3 bases are TGTGCCAGCAGCGCGAGATTGGGACTAGCGGGGGGTGAGCAGTTCTTC. Its protein is CASSARLGLAGGEQFF.

V is TRBV3-1 (or the pseudogene TRBV3-2) and J is TRBJ2-5; 12 bases match TRBD1. After removal of 10 bases from V and 5 bases from J, the junction contained 5 bases not matched to a gene. The CDR3 covers 13 residues. The germline V gene encodes CDR1 LGHDT and CDR2 YNNKEL (reference sequence). The CDR3 here is CATGTGGAETQYF. In DNA, the CDR3 is TGTGCCACTGGGACAGGGGGCGCGGAGACCCAGTACTTC.